This T cell receptor (beta chain) was sequenced during a study of T cells in tuberculosis. Each donor contributed about 100,000 T cells on average, unsorted. For this clone: The antigen remains undetermined.

Profiling relied on immunoSEQ multiplex PCR, and the TCRdb table lists in-frame clones only, not all of them. The profile shows about 30,000 clones, around 90% of them singletons. The CDR3 has 15 amino acids. V was clipped by 6 bases and J by 4 bases, with 18 bases between them. CDR1 is LNHDA, CDR2 SQIVND, per germline (reference sequence). Study results and caveats: Shorter CDR3-alpha in active tuberculosis partly drove smaller distances. Active tuberculosis alpha repertoires lay closer to GMM-specific TCRs than controls'.

The receptor was isolated from a donor between 5 and 29 years old with latent tuberculosis or without tuberculosis infection. The rearrangement uses TRBV19 and TRBJ1-2; a weak D match, TRBD1 (5 bases). The sequenced sample was PBMCs. Here the CDR3 reads CASSPTRDGSYGYTF. The CDR3 bases are TGTGCCAGTAGCCCAACCCGGGACGGGAGCTATGGCTACACCTTC.